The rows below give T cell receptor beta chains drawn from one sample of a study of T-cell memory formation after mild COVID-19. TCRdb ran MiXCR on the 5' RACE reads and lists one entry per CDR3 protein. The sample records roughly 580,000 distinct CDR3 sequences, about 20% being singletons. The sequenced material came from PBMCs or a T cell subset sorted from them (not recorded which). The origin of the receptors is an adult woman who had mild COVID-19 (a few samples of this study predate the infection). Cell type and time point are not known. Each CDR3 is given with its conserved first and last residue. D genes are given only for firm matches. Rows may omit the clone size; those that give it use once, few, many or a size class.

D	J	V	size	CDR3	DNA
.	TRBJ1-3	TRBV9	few	CASSVSDRNGNTIYF	TGTGCCAGCAGCGTTTCCGACAGGAACGGAAACACCATATATTTT
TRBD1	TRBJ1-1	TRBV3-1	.	CASSQSRDRAAFF	TGTGCCAGCAGCCAAAGTCGGGACAGGGCGGCTTTCTTT
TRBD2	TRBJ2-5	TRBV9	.	CASSEGRAQYF	TGTGCCAGCAGCGAGGGGAGGGCCCAGTACTTC
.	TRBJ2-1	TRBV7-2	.	CASSLVGAPGEQFF	TGTGCCAGCAGCTTAGTTGGGGCACCTGGTGAGCAGTTCTTC
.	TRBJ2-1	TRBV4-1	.	CASSQDPGAIYNEQFF	TGCGCCAGCAGCCAAGATCCGGGGGCGATCTACAATGAGCAGTTCTTC
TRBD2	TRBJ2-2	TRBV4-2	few	CASSQIGTSEYRELFF	TGTGCCAGCAGCCAGATCGGGACTAGTGAGTACCGGGAGCTGTTTTTT
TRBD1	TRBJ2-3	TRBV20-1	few	CSAHRRDRGSTDTQYF	TGCAGTGCTCACCGCCGGGACAGGGGTTCGACAGATACGCAGTATTTT
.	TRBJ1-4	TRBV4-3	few	CASSRQTYEKLFF	TGCGCCAGCAGCCGGCAGACCTATGAAAAACTGTTTTTT
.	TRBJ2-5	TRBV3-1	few	CASSQGLGASETQYF	TGTGCCAGCAGCCAAGGTTTGGGGGCGTCAGAGACCCAGTACTTC
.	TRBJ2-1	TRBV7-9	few	CASSLGWQGLYNEQFF	TGTGCCAGCAGCTTAGGGTGGCAGGGCCTATACAATGAGCAGTTCTTC
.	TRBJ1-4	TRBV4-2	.	CASSQGGTNEKLFF	TGTGCCAGCAGCCAAGGAGGGACTAATGAAAAACTGTTTTTT
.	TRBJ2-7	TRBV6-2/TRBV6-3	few	CASSYFTYGGPSYEQYF	TGTGCCAGCAGTTACTTCACGTATGGGGGTCCCTCCTACGAGCAGTACTTC
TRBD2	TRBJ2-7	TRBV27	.	CASSRAGDSYEQYF	TGTGCCAGCAGTCGAGCGGGAGATTCATACGAGCAGTACTTC
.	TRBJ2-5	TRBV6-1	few	CASSRTQQETQYF	TGTGCCAGCAGCAGGACTCAACAAGAGACCCAGTACTTC
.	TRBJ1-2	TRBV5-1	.	CASRLTLAGYGYTF	TGCGCCAGCAGGTTGACTTTAGCTGGCTATGGCTACACCTTC
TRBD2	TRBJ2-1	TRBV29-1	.	CSVEVAGGLNEQFF	TGCAGCGTTGAGGTAGCGGGAGGGCTCAATGAGCAGTTCTTC
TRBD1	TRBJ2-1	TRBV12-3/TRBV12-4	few	CASSPGQGTYNEQFF	TGTGCCAGCAGCCCCGGACAGGGGACGTACAATGAGCAGTTCTTC
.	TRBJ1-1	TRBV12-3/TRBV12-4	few	CASSLARETEAFF	TGTGCCAGCAGCCTGGCCAGGGAAACTGAAGCTTTCTTT
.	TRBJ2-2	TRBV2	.	CASSETWGRENTGELFF	TGTGCCAGCAGTGAGACGTGGGGAAGGGAGAACACCGGGGAGCTGTTTTTT
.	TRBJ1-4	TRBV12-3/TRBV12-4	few	CASSKAGGEKLFF	TGTGCCAGCAGCAAAGCCGGAGGTGAAAAACTGTTTTTT
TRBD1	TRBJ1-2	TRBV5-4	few	CASSLGQDYILGGYTF	TGTGCCAGCAGCCTGGGACAGGATTACATTTTGGGCGGCTACACCTTC
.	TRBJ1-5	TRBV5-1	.	CASSLILMGNQPQHF	TGCGCCAGCAGCTTGATTTTAATGGGCAATCAGCCCCAGCATTTT
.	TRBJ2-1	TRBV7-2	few	CASSLWGSTYNEQFF	TGTGCCAGCAGCTTATGGGGGAGTACCTACAATGAGCAGTTCTTC
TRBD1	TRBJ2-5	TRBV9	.	CASSEQGGWETQYF	TGTGCCAGCAGCGAACAGGGGGGCTGGGAGACCCAGTACTTC
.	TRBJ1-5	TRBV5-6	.	CASSLDWKPNSNQPQHF	TGTGCCAGCAGCTTGGATTGGAAACCTAATAGCAATCAGCCCCAGCATTTT
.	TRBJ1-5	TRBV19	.	CASTTDRSRDQPQHF	TGTGCCAGTACCACAGACAGGAGTAGGGATCAGCCCCAGCATTTT
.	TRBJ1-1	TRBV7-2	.	CASSWVQRTEAFF	TGTGCCAGCAGTTGGGTTCAACGCACTGAAGCTTTCTTT